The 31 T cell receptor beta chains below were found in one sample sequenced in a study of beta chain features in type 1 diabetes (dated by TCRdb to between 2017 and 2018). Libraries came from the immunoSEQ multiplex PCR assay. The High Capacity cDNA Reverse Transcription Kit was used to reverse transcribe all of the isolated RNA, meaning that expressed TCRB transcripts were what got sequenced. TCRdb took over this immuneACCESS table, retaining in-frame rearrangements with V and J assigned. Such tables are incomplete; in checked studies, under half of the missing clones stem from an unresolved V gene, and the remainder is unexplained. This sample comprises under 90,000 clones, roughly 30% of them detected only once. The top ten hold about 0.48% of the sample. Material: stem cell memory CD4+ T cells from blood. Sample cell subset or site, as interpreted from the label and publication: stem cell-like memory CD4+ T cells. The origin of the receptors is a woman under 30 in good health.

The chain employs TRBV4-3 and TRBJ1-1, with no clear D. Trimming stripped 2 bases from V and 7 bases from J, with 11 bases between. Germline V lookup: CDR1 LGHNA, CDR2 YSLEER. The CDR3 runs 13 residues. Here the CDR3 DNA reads TGCGCCAGCAGCCAACACAGACCGATTGAAGCTTTCTTT. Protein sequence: CASSQHRPIEAFF.

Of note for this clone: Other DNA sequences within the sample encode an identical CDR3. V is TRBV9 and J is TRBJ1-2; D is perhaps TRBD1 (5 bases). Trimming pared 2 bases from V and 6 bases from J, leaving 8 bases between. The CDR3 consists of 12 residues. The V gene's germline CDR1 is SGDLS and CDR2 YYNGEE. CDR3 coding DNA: TGTGCCAGCAGCGTTGGCAGGGATGGCTACACCTTC. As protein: CASSVGRDGYTF.

The CDR3 reads CASSQELAGHNEQFF. CDR3 nucleotide sequence: TGTGCCAGCAGCCAAGAACTAGCGGGCCACAATGAGCAGTTCTTC. The V and J genes are TRBV4-2 and TRBJ2-1, with TRBD2 matching 9 bases. The CDR3 spans 15 residues. Losses at the gene ends were 0 bases for V and 5 bases for J; bases not matched to a gene: 2. The germline V gene encodes CDR1 LGHNA and CDR2 YNFKEQ.

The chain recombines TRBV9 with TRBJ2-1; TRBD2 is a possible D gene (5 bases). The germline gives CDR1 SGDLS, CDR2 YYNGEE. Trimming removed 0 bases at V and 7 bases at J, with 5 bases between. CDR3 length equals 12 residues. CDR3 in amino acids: CASSVAGNEQFF. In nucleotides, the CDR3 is TGTGCCAGCAGCGTAGCGGGGAATGAGCAGTTCTTC.

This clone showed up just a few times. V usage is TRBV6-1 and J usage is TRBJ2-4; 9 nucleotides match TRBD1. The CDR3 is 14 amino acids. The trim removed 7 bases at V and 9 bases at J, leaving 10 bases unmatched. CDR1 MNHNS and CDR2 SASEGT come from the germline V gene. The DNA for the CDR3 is TGTGCCAGCACTCGGACAGGGGAAGGGAGCATTCAGTACTTC. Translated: CASTRTGEGSIQYF.

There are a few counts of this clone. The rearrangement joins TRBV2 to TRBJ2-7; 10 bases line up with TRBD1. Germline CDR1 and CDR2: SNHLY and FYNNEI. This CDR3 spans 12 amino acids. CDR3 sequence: CASSIGTGVIEV. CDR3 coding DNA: TGTGCCAGCAGTATCGGGACAGGGGTAATAGAAGTC.

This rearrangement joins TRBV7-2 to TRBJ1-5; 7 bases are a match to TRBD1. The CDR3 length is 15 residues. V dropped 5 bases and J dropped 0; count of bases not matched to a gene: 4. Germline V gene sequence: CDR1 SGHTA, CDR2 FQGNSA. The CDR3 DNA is TGTGCCAGCAGCCCGACAGGGTATAGCAATCAGCCCCAGCATTTT. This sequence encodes CASSPTGYSNQPQHF.

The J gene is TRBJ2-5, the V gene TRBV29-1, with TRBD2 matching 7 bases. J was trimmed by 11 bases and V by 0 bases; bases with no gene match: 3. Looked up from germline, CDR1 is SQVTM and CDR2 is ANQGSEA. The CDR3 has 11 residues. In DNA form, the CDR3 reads TGCAGCGTTGAAGATGGGGGGGAGCAGTACTTC. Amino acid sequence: CSVEDGGEQYF.

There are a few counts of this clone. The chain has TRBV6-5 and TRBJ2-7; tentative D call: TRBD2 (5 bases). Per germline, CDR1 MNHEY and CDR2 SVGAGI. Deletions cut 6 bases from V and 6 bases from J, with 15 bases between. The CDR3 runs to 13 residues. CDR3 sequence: CASSVRTHAEQYF. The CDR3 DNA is TGTGCCAGCAGCGTACGGACTCATGCCGAGCAGTACTTC.

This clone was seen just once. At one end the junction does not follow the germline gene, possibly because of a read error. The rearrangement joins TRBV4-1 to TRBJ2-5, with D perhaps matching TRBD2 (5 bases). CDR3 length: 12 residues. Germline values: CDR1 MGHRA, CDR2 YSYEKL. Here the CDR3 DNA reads TGTGCCAGCAGCCAATTAGAGGGGACCCAGTACTTC. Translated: CASSQLEGTQYF.

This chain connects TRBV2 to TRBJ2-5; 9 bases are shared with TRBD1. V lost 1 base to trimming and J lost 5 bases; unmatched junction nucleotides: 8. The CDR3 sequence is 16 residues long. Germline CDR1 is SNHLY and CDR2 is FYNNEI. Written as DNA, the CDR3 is TGTGCCAGCAGTGAAGAAATACAGGGGGCCGGGGAGACCCAGTACTTC. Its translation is CASSEEIQGAGETQYF.

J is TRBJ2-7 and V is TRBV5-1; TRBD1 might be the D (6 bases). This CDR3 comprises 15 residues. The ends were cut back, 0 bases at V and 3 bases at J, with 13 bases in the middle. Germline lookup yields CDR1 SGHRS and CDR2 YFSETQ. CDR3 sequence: CASSLGQVVSYEQYF. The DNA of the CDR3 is TGCGCCAGCAGCTTGGGACAGGTGGTAAGCTACGAGCAGTACTTC.

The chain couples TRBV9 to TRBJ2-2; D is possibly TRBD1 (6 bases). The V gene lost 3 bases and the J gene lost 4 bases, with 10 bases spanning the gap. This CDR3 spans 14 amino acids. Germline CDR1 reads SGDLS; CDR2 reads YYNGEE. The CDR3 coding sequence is TGTGCCAGCAGCGGCCGACAGGCCACCGGGGAGCTGTTTTTT. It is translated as CASSGRQATGELFF.

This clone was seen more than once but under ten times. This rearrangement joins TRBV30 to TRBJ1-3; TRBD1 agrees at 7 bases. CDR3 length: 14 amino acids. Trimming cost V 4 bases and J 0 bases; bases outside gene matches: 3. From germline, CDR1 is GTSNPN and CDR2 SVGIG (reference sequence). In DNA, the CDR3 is TGTGCCTGGAAGACAGGGCCCTCTGGAAACACCATATATTTT. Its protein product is CAWKTGPSGNTIYF.

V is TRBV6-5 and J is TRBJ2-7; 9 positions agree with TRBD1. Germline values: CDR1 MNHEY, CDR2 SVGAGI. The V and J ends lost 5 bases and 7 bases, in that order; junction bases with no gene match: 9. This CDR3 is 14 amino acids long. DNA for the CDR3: TGTGCCAGCAGTGCGGGGACAGGGAGTAGGGAGCAGTACTTC. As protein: CASSAGTGSREQYF.

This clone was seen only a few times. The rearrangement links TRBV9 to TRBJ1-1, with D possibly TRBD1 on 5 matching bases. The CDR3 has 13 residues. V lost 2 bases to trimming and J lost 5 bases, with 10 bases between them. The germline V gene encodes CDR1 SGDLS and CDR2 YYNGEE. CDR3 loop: CASSVSGLTEAFF. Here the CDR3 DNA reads TGTGCCAGCAGCGTGTCAGGGCTTACTGAAGCTTTCTTT. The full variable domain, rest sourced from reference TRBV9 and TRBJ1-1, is DSGVTQTPKHLITATGQRVTLRCSPRSGDLSVYWYQQSLDQGLQFLIQYYNGEERAKGNILERFSAQQFPDLHSELNLSSLELGDSALYFCASSVSGLTEAFFGQGTRLTVV.

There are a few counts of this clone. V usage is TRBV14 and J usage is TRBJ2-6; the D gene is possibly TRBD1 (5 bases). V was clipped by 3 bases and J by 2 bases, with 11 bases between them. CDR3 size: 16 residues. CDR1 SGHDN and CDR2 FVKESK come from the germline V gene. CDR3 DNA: TGTGCCAGCAGCCAGACCAGGGCCGCTGGGGCCAACGTCCTGACTTTC. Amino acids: CASSQTRAAGANVLTF.

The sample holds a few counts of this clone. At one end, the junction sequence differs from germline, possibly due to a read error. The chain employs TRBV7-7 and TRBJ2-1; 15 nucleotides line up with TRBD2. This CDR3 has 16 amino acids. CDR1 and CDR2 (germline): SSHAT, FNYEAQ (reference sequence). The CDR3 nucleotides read TGTGCTAGCAGCCGTAGGACTAGCGGGGGGGCGAATGAGCAGTTCTTC. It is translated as CASSRRTSGGANEQFF.

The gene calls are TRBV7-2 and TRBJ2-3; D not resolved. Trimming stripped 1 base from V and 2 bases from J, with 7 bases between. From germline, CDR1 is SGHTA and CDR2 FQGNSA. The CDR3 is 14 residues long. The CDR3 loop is CASSLVSVTDTQYF. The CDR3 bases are TGTGCCAGCAGCTTAGTTAGTGTCACAGATACGCAGTATTTT.

In DNA form, the CDR3 reads TGTGCCAGCAGCTTTCGGGGACTAGCGGGAGATACGCAGTATTTT. Its protein is CASSFRGLAGDTQYF. J is TRBJ2-3 and V is TRBV7-8; 12 nucleotides match TRBD2. V dropped 3 bases and J dropped 5; count of bases not matched to a gene: 3. Germline assignment: CDR1 SGHVS and CDR2 FQNEAQ. CDR3 length: 15 amino acids.

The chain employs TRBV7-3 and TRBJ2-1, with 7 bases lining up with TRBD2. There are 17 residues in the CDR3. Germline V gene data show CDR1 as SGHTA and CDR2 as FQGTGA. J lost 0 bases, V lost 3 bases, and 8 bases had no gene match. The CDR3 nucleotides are TGTGCCAGCAGCTTTGGGGCTAGCGGTCCCTCCTACAATGAGCAGTTCTTC. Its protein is CASSFGASGPSYNEQFF.

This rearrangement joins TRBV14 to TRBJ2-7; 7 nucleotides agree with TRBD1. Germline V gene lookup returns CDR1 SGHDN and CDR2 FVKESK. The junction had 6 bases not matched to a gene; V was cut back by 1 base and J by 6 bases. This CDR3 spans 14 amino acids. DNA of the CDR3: TGTGCCAGCAGCCAAGCAACAGGGGCGGTCGAGCAGTACTTC. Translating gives CASSQATGAVEQYF.

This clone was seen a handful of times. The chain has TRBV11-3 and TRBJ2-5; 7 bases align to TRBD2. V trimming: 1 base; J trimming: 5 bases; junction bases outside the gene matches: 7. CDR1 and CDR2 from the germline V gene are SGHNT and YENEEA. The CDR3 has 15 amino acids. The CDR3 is CASSLGSGTIETQYF. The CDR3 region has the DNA TGTGCCAGCAGCTTAGGTTCCGGGACTATCGAGACCCAGTACTTC.

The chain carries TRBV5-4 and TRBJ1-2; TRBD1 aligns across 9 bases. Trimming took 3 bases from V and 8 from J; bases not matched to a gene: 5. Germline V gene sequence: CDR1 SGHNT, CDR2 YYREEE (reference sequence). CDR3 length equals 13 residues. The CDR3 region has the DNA TGTGCCAGCAGCTCTAGACAGGGGGACGGCTACACCTTC. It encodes CASSSRQGDGYTF.

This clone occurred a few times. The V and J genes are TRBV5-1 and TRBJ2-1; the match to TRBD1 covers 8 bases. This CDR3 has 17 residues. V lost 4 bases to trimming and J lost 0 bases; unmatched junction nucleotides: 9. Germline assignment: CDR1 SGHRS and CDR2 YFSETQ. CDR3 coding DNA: TGCGCCAGCAGCGTAGCGACAGGGGCCAACTCCTACAATGAGCAGTTCTTC. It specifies CASSVATGANSYNEQFF.

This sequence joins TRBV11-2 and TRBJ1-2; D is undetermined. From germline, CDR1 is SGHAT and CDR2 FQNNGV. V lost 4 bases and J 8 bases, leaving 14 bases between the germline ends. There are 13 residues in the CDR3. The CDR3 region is CASSYEVSYGYTF. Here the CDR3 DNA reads TGTGCCAGCAGCTATGAGGTTTCTTACGGCTACACCTTC.

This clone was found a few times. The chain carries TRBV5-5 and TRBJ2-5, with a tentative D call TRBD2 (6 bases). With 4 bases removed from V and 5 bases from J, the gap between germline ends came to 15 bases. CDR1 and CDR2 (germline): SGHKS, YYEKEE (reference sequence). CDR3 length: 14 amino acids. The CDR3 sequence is CASSRWGTGETQYF. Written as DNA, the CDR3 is TGTGCCAGCAGCCGGTGGGGGACTGGGGAGACCCAGTACTTC.

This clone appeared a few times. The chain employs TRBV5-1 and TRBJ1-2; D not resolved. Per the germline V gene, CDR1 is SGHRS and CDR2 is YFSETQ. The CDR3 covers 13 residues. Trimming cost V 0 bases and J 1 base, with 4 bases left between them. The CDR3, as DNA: TGCGCCAGCAGCTTGGACATTAACTATGGCTACACCTTC. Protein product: CASSLDINYGYTF.

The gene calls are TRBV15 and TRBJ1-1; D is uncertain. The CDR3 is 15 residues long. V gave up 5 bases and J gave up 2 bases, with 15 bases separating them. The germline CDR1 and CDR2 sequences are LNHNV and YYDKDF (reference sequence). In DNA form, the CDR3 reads TGTGCCACCAGCTGGTCCTCCTACAGCAACACTGAAGCTTTCTTT. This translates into CATSWSSYSNTEAFF.

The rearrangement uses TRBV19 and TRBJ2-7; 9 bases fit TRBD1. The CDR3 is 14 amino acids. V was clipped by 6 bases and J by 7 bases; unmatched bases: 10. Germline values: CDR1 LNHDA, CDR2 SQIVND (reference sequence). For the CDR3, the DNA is TGTGCCAGTAGCGTACAGGGGGCGCCGGGAGAGCAGTACTTC. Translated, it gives CASSVQGAPGEQYF.

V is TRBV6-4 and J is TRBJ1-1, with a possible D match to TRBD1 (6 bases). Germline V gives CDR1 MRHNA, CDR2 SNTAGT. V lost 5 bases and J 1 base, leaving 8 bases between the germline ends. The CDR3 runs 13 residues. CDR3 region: CASSMDRNTEAFF. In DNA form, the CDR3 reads TGTGCCAGCAGTATGGACAGGAACACTGAAGCTTTCTTT.